This T cell receptor beta chain emerged from a study of cytomegalovirus exposure and HLA in healthy donors. The study's findings and limits: The productive fraction for most TCR beta V segments was about 87% or about 30% in an earlier analysis. A link between a missense DCLRE1C variant and TCR beta V- and J-gene trimming emerged from a later analysis. A later analysis found TCR association rates differed by HLA locus, highest for DRB1 and lowest for HLA-C.

Researchers ran the PCR with 60 Vbeta and 13 Jbeta primers. Sequencing used immunoSEQ multiplex PCR; TCRdb keeps in-frame clones, though not all of them. Of over 150,000 clones in the sample, around 81% are singletons; the top ten hold about 12%. The germline V gene has CDR1 SGHKS and CDR2 YYEKEE (reference sequence). This CDR3 contains 14 residues. V dropped 1 base and J dropped 4 bases, with 11 bases sitting between them. As to this clone: The antigen remains unidentified.

This rearrangement joins TRBV5-5 to TRBJ1-2; a possible D gene is TRBD1 (5 bases). The source is a woman between 50 and 59 years old in good health and CMV-seronegative. Sample: PBMCs. CDR3 region: CASSLSYRSYGYTF. CDR3 DNA: TGTGCCAGCAGCTTGTCCTACAGGTCCTATGGCTACACCTTC.